The clone carrying this T cell receptor beta chain was seen more than once but under ten times. This sample is drawn from a study of response to subunit inactivated influenza vaccine. Trimming left V 5 bases short and J 8 bases short, with 14 bases between. The CDR3 totals 13 residues. TCRdb reprocessed the RT-PCR reads via MiXCR and lists one record per CDR3 protein. The sample carries 430,000 or so distinct CDR3 sequences, 11% recorded once. The chain recombines TRBV12-3 or TRBV12-4 with TRBJ2-3, with D perhaps TRBD1 (6 bases). This sample comprised PBMCs from blood, obtained roughly 48 days after vaccination. The sequence was collected from a man between 50 and 59 years old who received an inactivated influenza vaccine. CDR3 nucleotide sequence: TGTGCCAGCAGTACCCAGACAGGAGGTACGCAGTATTTT. Protein sequence: CASSTQTGGTQYF.